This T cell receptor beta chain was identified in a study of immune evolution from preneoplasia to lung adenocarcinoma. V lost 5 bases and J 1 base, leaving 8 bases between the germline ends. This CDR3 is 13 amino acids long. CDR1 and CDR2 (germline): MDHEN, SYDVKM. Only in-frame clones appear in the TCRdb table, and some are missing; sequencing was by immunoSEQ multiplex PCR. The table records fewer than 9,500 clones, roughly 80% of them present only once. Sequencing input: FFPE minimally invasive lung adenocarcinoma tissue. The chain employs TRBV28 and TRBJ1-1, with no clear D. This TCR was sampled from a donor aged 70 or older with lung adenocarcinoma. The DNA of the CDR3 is TGTGCCAGCAGTCCCCTCGGGAACACTGAAGCTTTCTTT. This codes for CASSPLGNTEAFF.